Shown below are 32 T cell receptor beta chains from a single sample sequenced in a study of control samples from healthy donors and cancer patients. Assay used: immunoSEQ multiplex PCR; TCRdb lists only in-frame clones, some missing. The sample has about 230,000 clones, roughly 82% seen once. Sequencing input: PBMCs. All receptors derive from a woman aged 55-69 years with lung cancer.

V is TRBV28 and J is TRBJ2-7, with a possible D match to TRBD1 (6 bases). This CDR3 spans 13 amino acids. CDR1 and CDR2 (germline): MDHEN, SYDVKM. V dropped 10 bases and J dropped 4 bases, with 17 bases sitting between them. This chain's CDR3 is CATRDTTGYEQYF. The DNA of the CDR3 is TGTGCCACCCGGGACACTACAGGATACGAGCAGTACTTC.

This chain joins TRBV18 and TRBJ1-3; D is undetermined. CDR1 KGHSH and CDR2 LQKENI come from the germline V gene. Deletions cut 3 bases from V and 0 bases from J, with 12 bases between. The CDR3 consists of 16 residues. The CDR3, as DNA: TGTGCCAGCTCACCGAGGCGGCTGCACTCTGGAAACACCATATATTTT. Translation: CASSPRRLHSGNTIYF.

The chain links TRBV2 to TRBJ2-4; D gene ambiguous. The CDR3 loop spans 12 amino acids. Trimming shortened V by 1 base and J by 5 bases, and 3 bases separated the two germline ends. Germline V CDR1 and CDR2: SNHLY, FYNNEI. CDR3 sequence (DNA): TGTGCCAGCAGTGAAGTTGAAAACATTCAGTACTTC. Encoded protein: CASSEVENIQYF.

The chain employs TRBV15 and TRBJ1-3; TRBD1 aligns across 10 bases. Germline V lookup: CDR1 LNHNV, CDR2 YYDKDF (reference sequence). The CDR3 is 15 amino acids. With V trimmed by 10 bases and J by 2 bases, 8 bases remained unmatched. CDR3 bases: TGTGCCAGGACCCAGGACAGGGGGACTGGAAACACCATATATTTT. This translates into CARTQDRGTGNTIYF. Drawing the rest from reference TRBV15 and TRBJ1-3, the complete variable domain is DAMVIQNPRYQVTQFGKPVTLSCSQTLNHNVMYWYQQKSSQAPKLLFHYYDKDFNNEADTPDNFQSRRPNTSFCFLDIRSPGLGDTAMYLCARTQDRGTGNTIYFGEGSWLTVV.

This clone was seen more than once but under ten times. The rearrangement joins TRBV7-3 to TRBJ1-6, with D possibly being TRBD1 (5 bases). The CDR3 consists of 14 residues. With 0 bases removed from V and 9 bases from J, the gap between germline ends came to 9 bases. The V gene's germline CDR1 is SGHTA and CDR2 FQGTGA. The CDR3 loop is CASSLTGVASPLHF. CDR3 nucleotides: TGTGCCAGCAGCTTAACAGGGGTAGCTTCACCCCTCCACTTT. The full variable domain, completed using reference TRBV7-3 and TRBJ1-6, is GAGVSQTPSNKVTEKGKYVELRCDPISGHTALYWYRQSLGQGPEFLIYFQGTGAADDSGLPNDRFFAVRPEGSVSTLKIQRTERGDSAVYLCASSLTGVASPLHFGNGTRLTVT.

The chain recombines TRBV7-8 with TRBJ2-1; D ambiguous. Germline CDR1 reads SGHVS; CDR2 reads FQNEAQ. There are 11 residues in the CDR3. V was cut by 3 bases and J by 5 bases, with 2 bases left in between. The chain's CDR3 is CASSFDNEQFF. In DNA, the CDR3 is TGTGCCAGCAGCTTCGACAATGAGCAGTTCTTC.

The chain couples TRBV11-2 to TRBJ1-5, with D uncertain. V was cut by 0 bases and J by 4 bases, with 4 bases left in between. Germline CDR1 and CDR2: SGHAT and FQNNGV. This CDR3 has 13 amino acids. The CDR3 is CASSLERNQPQHF. In nucleotides, the CDR3 is TGTGCCAGCAGCTTAGAAAGGAATCAGCCCCAGCATTTT.

J is TRBJ2-1 and V is TRBV20-1, with 11 bases aligning to TRBD2. From germline, CDR1 is DFQATT and CDR2 SNEGSKA (reference sequence). This CDR3 has 15 amino acids. The J segment lost 7 bases and the V segment lost 3 bases, leaving 8 bases of the junction unmatched. The CDR3: CSASPTSGTANEQFF. CDR3 sequence (DNA): TGCAGTGCTAGTCCGACTAGCGGGACGGCGAATGAGCAGTTCTTC.

The CDR3 spells CATSRDVSQETQYF. CDR3 nucleotide sequence: TGTGCCACCAGCAGAGATGTGAGCCAAGAGACCCAGTACTTC. The chain is built from TRBV15 and TRBJ2-5; no clear D gene. Germline CDR1 and CDR2: LNHNV and YYDKDF (reference sequence). V was clipped by 0 bases and J by 1 base, with 6 bases between them. The CDR3 has 14 residues.

This clone was recorded many times. The V gene is TRBV6-5, the J gene TRBJ1-5; D is uncertain. There are 13 residues in the CDR3. The germline V and J ends were trimmed by 4 bases and 3 bases, with 7 bases remaining between them. CDR1 and CDR2 (germline): MNHEY, SVGAGI. The CDR3 coding sequence is TGTGCCAGCAGTTCGAACAACAATCAGCCCCAGCATTTT. Residues: CASSSNNNQPQHF.

This chain joins TRBV5-1 and TRBJ2-3; possible D gene TRBD1, 5 bases. The CDR3 is 13 residues long. Trimming cost V 0 bases and J 6 bases, with 8 bases left between them. Germline V CDR1 and CDR2: SGHRS, YFSETQ. CDR3 DNA sequence: TGCGCCAGCAGCTTGGACAGGTGGGATACGCAGTATTTT. This codes for CASSLDRWDTQYF.

The gene calls are TRBV7-9 and TRBJ2-1, with 7 bases aligning to TRBD2. The CDR3 length is 15 residues. The V segment lost 5 bases and the J segment 1 base; nucleotides outside the gene matches: 5. Germline CDR1 SEHNR, CDR2 FQNEAQ (reference sequence). The CDR3 sequence is CASSPLAASYNEQFF. CDR3 sequence (DNA): TGTGCCAGCAGCCCGCTAGCGGCTTCCTACAATGAGCAGTTCTTC.

V gene TRBV12-5 combines with J gene TRBJ1-2; D unresolved. Trimming left V 1 base short and J 8 bases short, with 14 bases between. Germline loops: CDR1 LGHNT, CDR2 FRNRAP. The CDR3 sequence is 14 residues long. The DNA of the CDR3 is TGTGCTAGTGGTTTGGGACCATTCTGGGGAGGCTACACCTTC. It specifies CASGLGPFWGGYTF. Full variable domain (outside the CDR3, taken from reference TRBV12-5 and TRBJ1-2): DARVTQTPRHKVTEMGQEVTMRCQPILGHNTVFWYRQTMMQGLELLAYFRNRAPLDDSGMPKDRFSAEMPDATLATLKIQPSEPRDSAVYFCASGLGPFWGGYTFGSGTRLTVV.

The chain carries TRBV7-9 and TRBJ2-1, with 11 bases that match TRBD2. V trimming: 4 bases; J trimming: 5 bases; junction bases outside the gene matches: 7. The CDR3 extends over 16 amino acids. Germline V CDR1 and CDR2: SEHNR, FQNEAQ (reference sequence). In DNA, the CDR3 is TGTGCCAGCAGCTACTCCGGGACTAGCGGCCACAATGAGCAGTTCTTC. It encodes CASSYSGTSGHNEQFF.

The chain carries TRBV19 and TRBJ2-1, with 7 bases matching TRBD2. CDR1 is LNHDA and CDR2 is SQIVND in the germline V gene (reference sequence). The J segment lost 6 bases and the V segment lost 7 bases, leaving 9 bases of the junction unmatched. CDR3 length: 14 residues. The DNA of the CDR3 is TGTGCCAGTAACCCGGGACTAAGGTTCAATGAGCAGTTCTTC. Its protein is CASNPGLRFNEQFF. The whole variable domain, remainder taken from reference TRBV19 and TRBJ2-1, is DGGITQSPKYLFRKEGQNVTLSCEQNLNHDAMYWYRQDPGQGLRLIYYSQIVNDFQKGDIAEGYSVSREKKESFPLTVTSAQKNPTAFYLCASNPGLRFNEQFFGPGTRLTVL.

This clone was picked up one time. The CDR3, as DNA: TGCGCCAGCAGAGGTGAGGCGGTATACTATGGCTACACCTTC. This encodes CASRGEAVYYGYTF. The chain recombines TRBV4-1 with TRBJ1-2; no definite D call. V lost 6 bases, J lost 3 bases, and 14 bases lay in between. CDR3 size: 14 residues. The V gene's germline CDR1 is MGHRA and CDR2 YSYEKL.

This chain connects TRBV9 to TRBJ2-6; the D call may be TRBD1 or TRBD2 (6 bases each). V was pared by 3 bases and J by 2 bases, with 12 bases between. The germline gives CDR1 SGDLS, CDR2 YYNGEE. The CDR3 covers 16 residues. The CDR3 loop reads CASSGYREAGANVLTF. CDR3 DNA: TGTGCCAGCAGCGGCTACAGGGAGGCTGGGGCCAACGTCCTGACTTTC.

The chain recombines TRBV9 with TRBJ2-1, with D unresolved. Germline values: CDR1 SGDLS, CDR2 YYNGEE. The V gene lost 2 bases and the J gene lost 1 base, with 10 bases spanning the gap. CDR3 length: 15 amino acids. CDR3 DNA sequence: TGTGCCAGCAGCGTTTGGGGAAGGTCCTACAATGAGCAGTTCTTC. It translates to CASSVWGRSYNEQFF.

The genes are TRBV29-1 and TRBJ1-1, with D tentatively TRBD1 (5 bases). The germline CDR1 and CDR2 sequences are SQVTM and ANQGSEA. Deletions cut 4 bases from V and 1 base from J, with 16 bases between. This CDR3 is built from 15 residues. CDR3 sequence reads: CSVVQGSTGNTEAFF. The CDR3 DNA follows: TGCAGCGTTGTTCAGGGCAGTACGGGGAACACTGAAGCTTTCTTT.

The genes are TRBV5-4 and TRBJ1-2, with a weak D call TRBD1 (5 bases). CDR3 length: 13 amino acids. CDR1 is SGHNT and CDR2 is YYREEE in the germline V gene (reference sequence). V was pared by 3 bases and J by 4 bases, with 10 bases between. CDR3 region: CASSSGLGYGYTF. CDR3 bases: TGTGCCAGCAGCTCAGGGCTTGGCTATGGCTACACCTTC.

This chain links TRBV6-5 with TRBJ1-5; no firm D call. This CDR3 comprises 13 residues. V was cut by 2 bases and J by 4 bases, with 6 bases left in between. Germline CDR1 is MNHEY and CDR2 is SVGAGI. The CDR3 bases are TGTGCCAGCAGTTACGACGGAAATCAGCCCCAGCATTTT. Protein sequence: CASSYDGNQPQHF.

The chain has TRBV7-9 and TRBJ2-7, with 12 bases lining up with TRBD1. V was pared by 0 bases and J by 6 bases, with 9 bases of the junction left unmatched. Germline V lookup: CDR1 SEHNR, CDR2 FQNEAQ (reference sequence). This CDR3 spans 17 amino acids. CDR3 sequence: CASSLAIWGQGASEQYF. CDR3 DNA sequence: TGTGCCAGCAGCTTAGCGATCTGGGGACAGGGGGCTAGCGAGCAGTACTTC.

This CDR3 is CASSPTGGSEETQYF. Written as DNA, the CDR3 is TGTGCCAGCTCTCCGACAGGGGGAAGCGAAGAGACCCAGTACTTC. This chain uses TRBV18 with TRBJ2-5, with 9 nucleotides matching TRBD1. This CDR3 region has 15 residues. V shed 6 bases and J 3 bases; nucleotides not matched to a gene: 8. Germline-derived CDR1 and CDR2 are KGHSH and LQKENI.

This sequence joins TRBV24-1 and TRBJ2-1, with D possibly being TRBD2 (5 bases). This CDR3 has 17 amino acids. Looked up from germline, CDR1 is KGHDR and CDR2 is SFDVKD. The V and J ends lost 3 bases and 10 bases respectively, with 24 bases between them. As DNA, the CDR3 is TGTGCCACCAGTGATGACTTAACCACAATCCTGGGCGGGGAGCAGTTCTTC. Encoded protein: CATSDDLTTILGGEQFF.

The chain combines TRBV6-6 with TRBJ1-2; no reliable D call. Trimming shortened V by 0 bases and J by 4 bases, and 15 bases separated the two germline ends. Germline V CDR1 and CDR2: MNHNY, SVGAGI (reference sequence). The CDR3 contains 16 residues. CDR3 in amino acids: CASSYSQTTPGYGYTF. DNA for the CDR3: TGTGCCAGCAGTTACTCCCAGACGACTCCCGGCTATGGCTACACCTTC.

V gene TRBV3-1 (or the pseudogene TRBV3-2) combines with J gene TRBJ2-1; the D is unclear. With 1 base removed from V and 8 bases from J, the gap between germline ends came to 18 bases. The CDR3 is 16 amino acids. CDR1 and CDR2 (germline): LGHDT, YNNKEL (reference sequence). CDR3 sequence (DNA): TGTGCCAGCAGCCAAGGCAGGCGAGCCATCCTAGATGAGCAGTTCTTC. Translated, it gives CASSQGRRAILDEQFF.

The chain recombines TRBV6-6 with TRBJ1-2; 8 nucleotides line up with TRBD1. The CDR3 is 15 residues long. Trimming cost V 5 bases and J 2 bases; bases outside gene matches: 7. CDR1 is MNHNY and CDR2 is SVGAGI in the germline V gene (reference sequence). This CDR3 is CASSNHRGGNYGYTF. As DNA, the CDR3 is TGTGCCAGCAGTAACCACAGGGGGGGGAACTATGGCTACACCTTC.

The chain couples TRBV7-9 to TRBJ1-4, with 11 bases that match TRBD1. The CDR3 is 15 residues long. V lost 5 bases, J lost 6 bases, and 5 bases stayed unmatched. Germline lookup yields CDR1 SEHNR and CDR2 FQNEAQ (reference sequence). The DNA of the CDR3 is TGTGCCAGCAGCGGACAGGGGGCCGGGGATGAAAAACTGTTTTTT. This codes for CASSGQGAGDEKLFF.

The V call is TRBV18, the J call TRBJ2-7; D unclear. Germline V gene sequence: CDR1 KGHSH, CDR2 LQKENI. The CDR3 sequence is 13 residues long. V lost 2 bases and J lost 6, with 11 bases in between. In DNA form, the CDR3 reads TGTGCCAGCTCACCAGACTTAAACCGCGAGCAGTACTTC. It specifies CASSPDLNREQYF.

This clone was observed once. The chain employs TRBV27 and TRBJ2-7; no reliable D call. V dropped 0 bases and J dropped 0 bases, with 6 bases sitting between them. CDR3 size: 14 residues. Germline V gene sequence: CDR1 MNHEY, CDR2 SMNVEV (reference sequence). CDR3 loop: CASSLSSYSYEQYF. The CDR3 DNA reads TGTGCCAGCAGTTTATCGAGTTACTCCTACGAGCAGTACTTC.

The chain joins TRBV6-5 to TRBJ1-3; D may be TRBD1 (5 bases). The CDR3 runs 15 residues. Germline values: CDR1 MNHEY, CDR2 SVGAGI. Trimming shortened V by 5 bases and J by 0 bases, and 11 bases separated the two germline ends. CDR3 sequence (DNA): TGTGCCAGCAGTAAAAACCAGGGCTCTGGAAACACCATATATTTT. This translates into CASSKNQGSGNTIYF.

V is TRBV15 and J is TRBJ1-2; D is possibly TRBD1 (6 bases). Per the germline V gene, CDR1 is LNHNV and CDR2 is YYDKDF (reference sequence). The CDR3 is 14 residues long. Between the trimmed V and J ends, which lost 3 bases and 1 base, there was a span of 9 bases. Here the CDR3 reads CATSSDRFNYGYTF. In DNA, the CDR3 is TGTGCCACCAGCAGCGACAGGTTTAACTATGGCTACACCTTC. Full variable domain (rest looked up from reference TRBV15 and TRBJ1-2): DAMVIQNPRYQVTQFGKPVTLSCSQTLNHNVMYWYQQKSSQAPKLLFHYYDKDFNNEADTPDNFQSRRPNTSFCFLDIRSPGLGDTAMYLCATSSDRFNYGYTFGSGTRLTVV.